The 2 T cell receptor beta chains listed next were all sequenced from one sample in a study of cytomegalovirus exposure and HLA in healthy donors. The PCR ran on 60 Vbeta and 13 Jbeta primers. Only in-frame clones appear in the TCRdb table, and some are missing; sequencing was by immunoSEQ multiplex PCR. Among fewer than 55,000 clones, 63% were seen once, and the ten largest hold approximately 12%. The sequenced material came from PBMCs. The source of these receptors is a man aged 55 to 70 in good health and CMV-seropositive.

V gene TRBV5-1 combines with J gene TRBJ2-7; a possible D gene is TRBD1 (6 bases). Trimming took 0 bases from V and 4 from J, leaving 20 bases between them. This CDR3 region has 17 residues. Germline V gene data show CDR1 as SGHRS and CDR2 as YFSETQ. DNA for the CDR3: TGCGCCAGCAGCTTGGATGGCGCCAGGGGACGGGGATACGAGCAGTACTTC. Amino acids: CASSLDGARGRGYEQYF.

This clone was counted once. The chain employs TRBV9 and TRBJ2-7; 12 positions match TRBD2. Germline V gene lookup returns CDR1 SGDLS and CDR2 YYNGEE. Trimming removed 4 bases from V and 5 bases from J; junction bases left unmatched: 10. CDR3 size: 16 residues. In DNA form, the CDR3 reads TGTGCCAGCAGCACGCGACTAGCGGGGGCCCTTGACGAGCAGTACTTC. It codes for CASSTRLAGALDEQYF.